This paragraph reports one TCR beta chain. Antigen unknown. The data belong to a study of cytomegalovirus exposure and HLA in healthy donors. The study, taken as a whole, reports: By HLA locus, TCR association rates varied in a later analysis, with DRB1 showing the most and HLA-C the fewest. In a later analysis, TCR beta V- and J-gene trimming showed a link to a missense DCLRE1C variant.

Trimming took 10 bases from V and 6 from J, leaving 7 bases between them. CDR1 is MGHRA, CDR2 YSYEKL, per germline. CDR3 size: 9 residues. Though probably carrying unrecorded immune exposures, donors were nominally healthy at sampling. Primers included in the PCR were 60 Vbeta and 13 Jbeta primers. The repertoire was sequenced with immunoSEQ multiplex PCR; TCRdb's copy has only in-frame clones and lacks some. This sample's clone table lists approximately 61,000 clones. Sample: PBMCs. The receptor's source is a woman aged 18-29 years in good health and CMV-seronegative. V usage is TRBV4-1 and J usage is TRBJ2-7; no clear D. CDR3 region: CATHPEQYF. As DNA, the CDR3 is TGCGCCACCCATCCCGAGCAGTACTTC.